A selection of T cell receptor beta chains follows, all from one sample in a study of T cells in Graves' hyperthyroidism and ophthalmopathy. TCRdb analysed the multiplex PCR reads with MiXCR anew, one entry per CDR3 protein. The sample shows approximately 330,000 distinct CDR3 sequences, roughly 18% of them seen only once. Sequenced input: blood. These receptors were taken from a woman between 45 and 65 years old with Graves' hyperthyroidism. The CDR3 runs from the conserved cysteine through the conserved F or W. D genes are given only for firm matches. Not every row has a clone size; where given, it reads once, few, many or a size class.

>TRBV27|few|.|TRBJ2-5
CASSLSRATQETQYF
TGTGCCAGCAGTTTAAGTCGAGCGACGCAGGAGACCCAGTACTTC
>TRBV27|many|.|TRBJ2-5
CASGEGRVETQYF
TGTGCCTCAGGCGAGGGGCGCGTAGAGACCCAGTACTTC
>TRBV7-2|.|.|TRBJ1-6
CASSLPGSSPLHF
TGTGCCAGCAGCTTACCAGGGTCGTCACCCCTCCACTTT
>TRBV6-2/TRBV6-3|few|TRBD1|TRBJ1-5
CASSYSTGVYSNQPQHF
TGTGCCAGCAGTTACTCGACAGGGGTTTATAGCAATCAGCCCCAGCATTTT
>TRBV11-3|many|.|TRBJ2-1
CASSLEGGTGEQFF
TGTGCCAGCAGCTTAGAGGGCGGGACGGGTGAGCAGTTCTTC
>TRBV12-3/TRBV12-4|many|.|TRBJ1-1
CASSPWRGLEGTEAFF
TGTGCCAGCAGTCCCTGGCGGGGCCTCGAAGGCACTGAAGCTTTCTTT
>TRBV28|few|TRBD1|TRBJ2-2
CASRQPGQGPGELFF
TGTGCCAGCAGACAGCCCGGACAGGGTCCCGGGGAGCTGTTTTTT
>TRBV30|many|.|TRBJ1-3
CAWSVGGTGNTIYF
TGTGCCTGGAGTGTGGGGGGTACTGGAAACACCATATATTTT
>TRBV6-2/TRBV6-3|.|.|TRBJ1-5
CASRPEYSNQPQHF
TGTGCCAGCAGGCCGGAATATAGCAATCAGCCCCAGCATTTT
>TRBV12-3/TRBV12-4|many|TRBD1|TRBJ2-2
CASSLGTGPTISNTGELFF
TGTGCCAGCAGTTTAGGGACAGGGCCTACTATATCGAACACCGGGGAGCTGTTTTTT
>TRBV7-9|.|TRBD1|TRBJ2-3
CASSSTGLDTQYF
TGTGCCAGCAGCTCGACAGGGCTGGATACGCAGTATTTT
>TRBV12-3/TRBV12-4|few|.|TRBJ1-1
CASSSSGVEAFF
TGTGCCAGCAGTTCCTCAGGGGTCGAAGCTTTCTTT
>TRBV7-9|.|.|TRBJ1-2
CASSGRDRQDYNCGYTF
TGTGCCAGCAGCGGCCGGGACCGTCAAGATTACAACTGTGGCTACACCTTC
>TRBV4-1|.|.|TRBJ2-7
CATQTYAGPYEQYF
TGCGCCACGCAGACGTACGCGGGACCCTACGAGCAGTACTTC
>TRBV11-2|many|TRBD2|TRBJ2-1
CASSRTSGTDYNEQFF
TGTGCCAGCAGCCGGACTAGCGGGACGGATTACAATGAGCAGTTCTTC
>TRBV12-3/TRBV12-4|few|.|TRBJ1-5
CASSDREFQPQHF
TGTGCCAGCAGTGACCGTGAGTTTCAGCCCCAGCATTTT
>TRBV6-1|.|.|TRBJ2-3
CASSTGTWDTQYF
TGTGCCAGCAGTACCGGGACTTGGGATACGCAGTATTTT
>TRBV3-1|many|.|TRBJ1-1
CASSQHGQKAFF
TGTGCCAGCAGCCAACATGGACAGAAAGCTTTCTTT
>TRBV28|.|.|TRBJ2-2
CASSFGDTGELFF
TGTGCCAGCAGTTTTGGGGACACCGGGGAGCTGTTTTTT
>TRBV5-1|.|TRBD2|TRBJ2-2
CASSGRLAANTGELFF
TGCGCCAGCAGCGGCAGACTAGCGGCGAACACCGGGGAGCTGTTTTTT
>TRBV9|many|.|TRBJ1-1
CASNLGGSTEAFF
TGTGCCAGCAACCTAGGGGGGTCCACTGAAGCTTTCTTT
>TRBV2|many|.|TRBJ2-5
CASSARDKASETQYF
TGTGCCAGCAGTGCACGGGACAAGGCTTCAGAGACCCAGTACTTC
>TRBV19|few|TRBD1|TRBJ2-5
CASKGQGGRETQYF
TGTGCCAGTAAGGGACAGGGAGGACGAGAGACCCAGTACTTC
>TRBV20-1|.|.|TRBJ2-3
CSAHTWREQDTQYF
TGCAGTGCCCACACGTGGCGGGAACAAGATACGCAGTATTTT
>TRBV28|.|.|TRBJ1-1
CASSLKGIPMNTEAFF
TGTGCCAGCAGTTTAAAAGGGATTCCAATGAACACTGAAGCTTTCTTT
>TRBV7-9|.|.|TRBJ1-5
CASSLKGGSNQPQHF
TGTGCCAGCAGCTTAAAGGGGGGTAGCAATCAGCCCCAGCATTTT
>TRBV27|.|.|TRBJ1-2
CASSPRGQSLVLPLSGYGYTF
TGTGCCAGCAGTCCCCGGGGGCAGAGCCTAGTACTTCCTCTCTCGGGCTATGGCTACACCTTC
>TRBV11-3|many|.|TRBJ2-5
CASSLASLETQYF
TGTGCCAGCAGCTTAGCTAGCTTGGAGACCCAGTACTTC
>TRBV18|many|.|TRBJ1-2
CASSPRGDQPYGYTF
TGTGCCAGCTCACCACGTGGGGATCAGCCCTATGGCTACACCTTC
>TRBV6-1|.|.|TRBJ1-1
CASTTLGVTEAFF
TGTGCCAGCACAACTTTGGGGGTCACTGAAGCTTTCTTT
>TRBV20-1|.|.|TRBJ2-7
CSASKSSYEQYF
TGCAGTGCTAGTAAATCCTCCTACGAGCAGTACTTC
>TRBV5-1|.|TRBD1|TRBJ2-1
CASSILGQGARSSEQFF
TGCGCCAGCAGCATCCTGGGACAGGGGGCGCGATCAAGTGAGCAGTTCTTC
>TRBV28|many|.|TRBJ2-1
CASSLGLTSSYNEQFF
TGTGCCAGCAGTTTGGGCTTAACGAGCTCCTACAATGAGCAGTTCTTC
>TRBV11-2|many|TRBD2|TRBJ2-1
CASSQTSKLAGGPAEQFF
TGTGCCAGCAGCCAGACATCCAAACTAGCGGGAGGGCCGGCGGAGCAGTTCTTC
>TRBV5-6|.|TRBD1|TRBJ1-2
CASSLVPGQGAGGYTF
TGTGCCAGCAGCTTGGTCCCAGGACAGGGGGCGGGAGGCTACACCTTC
>TRBV5-5|.|.|TRBJ2-6
CASSQPGSGANVLTF
TGTGCCAGCAGCCAACCGGGCTCTGGGGCCAACGTCCTGACTTTC
>TRBV19|once|.|TRBJ1-5
CATRPYGYEDQPQHF
TGTGCCACCCGGCCGTATGGGTACGAGGATCAGCCCCAGCATTTT
>TRBV2|many|TRBD2|TRBJ2-3
CASTPPAGGTDTQYF
TGTGCCAGCACCCCCCCAGCGGGGGGAACAGATACGCAGTATTTT
>TRBV18|.|.|TRBJ1-1
CTSSPPLVNTEAFF
TGTACCAGCTCACCACCGTTGGTGAACACTGAAGCTTTCTTT
>TRBV6-1|.|.|TRBJ2-1
CASQRQGRNEQFF
TGTGCCAGCCAGCGGCAGGGGAGGAATGAGCAGTTCTTC
>TRBV6-2/TRBV6-3|.|TRBD2|TRBJ2-1
CASSKGLAGGQSSYNEQFF
TGTGCCAGCAGCAAAGGACTAGCGGGAGGGCAGAGCTCCTACAATGAGCAGTTCTTC
>TRBV6-4|.|TRBD2|TRBJ2-2
CAISGTSGSNTGELFF
TGTGCCATCTCAGGGACTAGCGGTTCGAACACCGGGGAGCTGTTTTTT
>TRBV30|many|.|TRBJ1-2
CAWSVGVSYGYTF
TGTGCCTGGAGTGTTGGAGTTTCCTATGGCTACACCTTC
>TRBV12-3/TRBV12-4|many|.|TRBJ1-1
CASIPTEGPAFF
TGTGCCAGCATCCCGACAGAAGGGCCAGCTTTCTTT
>TRBV11-2|many|TRBD1|TRBJ1-1
CASSDPQGMNTEAFF
TGTGCCAGCAGCGATCCACAGGGGATGAACACTGAAGCTTTCTTT
>TRBV3-1|few|.|TRBJ1-4
CASSQAPLTLIATNEKLFF
TGTGCCAGCAGCCAAGCCCCCCTCACTCTCATTGCAACTAATGAAAAACTGTTTTTT
>TRBV25-1|.|.|TRBJ2-1
CASSDLFRGGYNEQFF
TGTGCCAGCAGTGACCTCTTCCGAGGGGGGTACAATGAGCAGTTCTTC
>TRBV28|many|.|TRBJ2-5
CASSTGTFLQETQYF
TGTGCCAGCAGTACTGGGACGTTCCTACAAGAGACCCAGTACTTC
>TRBV19|.|.|TRBJ1-2
CASSMADYGYTF
TGTGCCAGTAGTATGGCGGACTATGGCTACACCTTC
>TRBV6-1|many|.|TRBJ1-1
CASSEALWTEVVTEAFF
TGTGCCAGCAGTGAAGCTTTGTGGACAGAGGTTGTCACTGAAGCTTTCTTT
>TRBV13|.|TRBD1|TRBJ2-2
CASSLRTGRDTGELFF
TGTGCCAGCAGCTTAAGGACAGGGAGAGACACCGGGGAGCTGTTTTTT